One T cell receptor beta chain is described in this entry. Antigen unknown. There are 13 residues in the CDR3. Trimming stripped 3 bases from V and 6 bases from J, with 12 bases between. The germline CDR1 and CDR2 sequences are LNHNV and YYDKDF (reference sequence). The sample originates from a study of shared clonotypes between healthy human individuals. Study at large: CD4 naive and memory got three plates each, CD8 naive two, CD8 memory one.

Profiled with immunoSEQ multiplex PCR; TCRdb holds only in-frame clones, not every one. The profile shows more than 2 million clones, about 95% of them singletons. Positive CCR7 selection of CD45RO-negative cells yielded the naive CD8 cells, and terminally differentiated effector memory CD45RA+ cells were excluded. Study-level points and caveats: Donor scarcity curtailed the genetic and exposure-history diversity represented herein.

Sequencing input: naive CD8+ T cells sorted from blood. V gene TRBV15 combines with J gene TRBJ2-7; maybe TRBD1 (6 bases). The receptor was derived from a man aged 18-30 years in good health. CDR3 residues: CATSSRQAPEQYF. The CDR3 DNA follows: TGTGCCACCAGCAGCAGACAGGCCCCCGAGCAGTACTTC.